These 26 T cell receptor beta chains originate from one sample sequenced in a study of blood T cell repertoires in COVID-19. Produced via immunoSEQ multiplex PCR; TCRdb's table is partial and in-frame only. The sample holds hundreds of thousands of clones, approximately 83% seen once. The sample was peripheral blood. All receptors derive from a man of 80 years or more with acute or convalescent COVID-19.

This sequence joins TRBV5-6 and TRBJ2-7; D is possibly TRBD1 (7 bases). Germline V CDR1 and CDR2: SGHDT, YYEEEE. The V end was cut by 4 bases, the J end by 7 bases, with 9 bases between. CDR3 length equals 11 residues. The CDR3 DNA reads TGTGCCAGCAGCCAGGGGGGAGAGCAGTACTTC. Translated: CASSQGGEQYF. Based on the CDR3 plus reference TRBV5-6 and TRBJ2-7, the full variable domain is DAGVTQSPTHLIKTRGQQVTLRCSPKSGHDTVSWYQQALGQGPQFIFQYYEEEERQRGNFPDRFSGHQFPNYSSELNVNALLLGDSALYLCASSQGGEQYFGPGTRLTVT.

This chain joins TRBV28 and TRBJ1-2; tentative D call: TRBD1 (6 bases). There are 15 residues in the CDR3. V lost 1 base, J lost 3 bases, and 12 bases lay in between. The germline CDR1 and CDR2 sequences are MDHEN and SYDVKM. DNA of the CDR3: TGTGCCAGCAGTTTATCCGACAGGAGACACTATGGCTACACCTTC. As protein: CASSLSDRRHYGYTF.

This clone was seen only a few times. The gene calls are TRBV27 and TRBJ2-7; no firm D call. Germline CDR1 is MNHEY and CDR2 is SMNVEV (reference sequence). This CDR3 comprises 14 residues. V was cut by 8 bases and J by 0 bases, with 14 bases left in between. The CDR3 bases are TGTGCCAGCTCCGGCGGAGCGCGCTCCTACGAGCAGTACTTC. Its protein is CASSGGARSYEQYF.

The chain carries TRBV7-9 and TRBJ1-4; 8 positions agree with TRBD1. Per germline, CDR1 SEHNR and CDR2 FQNEAQ (reference sequence). V dropped 1 base and J dropped 3; count of bases not matched to a gene: 1. The CDR3 loop spans 15 amino acids. In DNA form, the CDR3 reads TGTGCCAGCAGCTTAGGACAGGGGCCTAATGAAAAACTGTTTTTT. It is translated as CASSLGQGPNEKLFF. Full variable domain (remainder filled in from reference TRBV7-9 and TRBJ1-4): DTGVSQNPRHKITKRGQNVTFRCDPISEHNRLYWYRQTLGQGPEFLTYFQNEAQLEKSRLLSDRFSAERPKGSFSTLEIQRTEQGDSAMYLCASSLGQGPNEKLFFGSGTQLSVL.

This clone was found a few times. V is TRBV29-1 and J is TRBJ2-3, with 12 nucleotides matching TRBD2. CDR1 and CDR2 (germline): SQVTM, ANQGSEA. V trimming: 1 base; J trimming: 9 bases; junction bases outside the gene matches: 17. This CDR3 is built from 18 residues. The CDR3 here is CSVEVCLAGGPTKGTQYF. The DNA of the CDR3 is TGCAGCGTTGAAGTTTGTCTAGCGGGAGGGCCCACCAAGGGCACGCAGTATTTT.

The V gene is TRBV10-3, the J gene TRBJ2-2; 7 nucleotides line up with TRBD2. V was pared by 6 bases and J by 7 bases, with 14 bases of the junction left unmatched. The germline CDR1 and CDR2 sequences are ENHRY and SYGVKD. The CDR3 consists of 16 residues. CDR3 sequence reads: CAIRPSGREYGGELFF. The DNA for the CDR3 is TGTGCCATCAGGCCCTCGGGGCGGGAGTATGGCGGGGAGCTGTTTTTT.

The chain recombines TRBV6-5 with TRBJ1-1, with a tentative D call TRBD1 (6 bases). V lost 7 bases to trimming and J lost 2 bases, with 11 bases between them. The germline CDR1 and CDR2 sequences are MNHEY and SVGAGI. The CDR3 contains 13 residues. CDR3 coding DNA: TGTGCCAGCAAACGAGGGGGTAACACTGAAGCTTTCTTT. Residues: CASKRGGNTEAFF.

The chain uses TRBV5-1 and TRBJ1-2; TRBD1 matches 7 bases. Germline CDR1 is SGHRS and CDR2 is YFSETQ. The CDR3 is made up of 17 amino acids. After removal of 2 bases from V and 3 bases from J, the junction contained 13 bases not matched to a gene. DNA of the CDR3: TGCGCCAGCAGCTTAGAGCCTTTCGCGCAGGGGGACTATGGCTACACCTTC. It translates to CASSLEPFAQGDYGYTF.

CDR3 DNA sequence: TGTGCCAGCGGGACTCCAGGCACAGATACGCAGTATTTT. Its protein product is CASGTPGTDTQYF. The genes are TRBV12-3 or TRBV12-4 and TRBJ2-3; D is possibly TRBD2 (6 bases). Trimming stripped 8 bases from V and 1 base from J, with 10 bases between. The CDR3 is made up of 13 amino acids.

The rearrangement uses TRBV2 and TRBJ1-5; TRBD1 aligns across 7 bases. The ends lost 6 bases at V and 0 bases at J; junction bases unmatched: 11. The CDR3 totals 17 residues. Germline CDR1 SNHLY, CDR2 FYNNEI. The CDR3 region is CASRTGQPVSSNQPQHF. Here the CDR3 DNA reads TGTGCCAGCAGGACGGGACAGCCAGTGAGTAGCAATCAGCCCCAGCATTTT. The full variable domain, rest sourced from reference TRBV2 and TRBJ1-5, is EPEVTQTPSHQVTQMGQEVILRCVPISNHLYFYWYRQILGQKVEFLVSFYNNEISEKSEIFDDQFSVERPDGSNFTLKIRSTKLEDSAMYFCASRTGQPVSSNQPQHFGDGTRLSIL.

This chain joins TRBV5-1 and TRBJ1-6; D is undetermined. The germline V gene encodes CDR1 SGHRS and CDR2 YFSETQ. This CDR3 is built from 15 residues. The germline V and J ends were trimmed by 0 bases and 10 bases, with 14 bases remaining between them. The CDR3 region has the DNA TGCGCCAGCAGCTTGGGGCCTACGGGTTCATCACCCCTCCACTTT. This translates into CASSLGPTGSSPLHF.

This rearrangement joins TRBV27 to TRBJ2-7; 10 bases are a match to TRBD1. Unmatched junction bases numbered 13, after V lost 5 bases and J lost 0 bases. The CDR3 is 18 amino acids. CDR1 is MNHEY and CDR2 is SMNVEV in the germline V gene (reference sequence). In nucleotides, the CDR3 is TGTGCCAGCAGTGGGCGGAGGACAGGGGGACTAACCTCCTACGAGCAGTACTTC. Its translation: CASSGRRTGGLTSYEQYF.

The CDR3 nucleotides are TGTGCCAGCTCACCACAGGGGATAGGTAATTCACCCCTCCACTTT. Its protein product is CASSPQGIGNSPLHF. The chain joins TRBV18 to TRBJ1-6, with D perhaps TRBD1 (5 bases). The germline V and J ends were trimmed by 1 base and 6 bases, with 10 bases remaining between them. Looked up from germline, CDR1 is KGHSH and CDR2 is LQKENI. This CDR3 comprises 15 residues. The full variable domain, rest sourced from reference TRBV18 and TRBJ1-6, is NAGVMQNPRHLVRRRGQEARLRCSPMKGHSHVYWYRQLPEEGLKFMVYLQKENIIDESGMPKERFSAEFPKEGPSILRIQQVVRGDSAAYFCASSPQGIGNSPLHFGNGTRLTVT.

This clone was detected only once. The chain joins TRBV29-1 to TRBJ1-3; D might be TRBD1 (5 bases). The V end lost 7 bases, the J end lost 10 bases, and 14 bases lay between the germline ends. The CDR3 spans 11 residues. Germline V gives CDR1 SQVTM, CDR2 ANQGSEA. The CDR3 DNA follows: TGCAGCGGCTTCTACAGGTGGACCATATATTTT. Amino acids: CSGFYRWTIYF.

This clone was counted once. The rearrangement uses TRBV6-6 and TRBJ1-5; D remains unclear. The CDR3 is made up of 15 amino acids. V was cut by 6 bases and J by 4 bases, with 16 bases left in between. Per the germline V gene, CDR1 is MNHNY and CDR2 is SVGAGI (reference sequence). The CDR3 nucleotides are TGTGCCAGCAGCCCCGTGGCAGCGATTAATCAGCCCCAGCATTTT. This codes for CASSPVAAINQPQHF.

V is TRBV12-5 and J is TRBJ2-7; 12 nucleotides match TRBD2. V lost 7 bases, J lost 1 base, and 8 bases stayed unmatched. Looked up from germline, CDR1 is LGHNT and CDR2 is FRNRAP. The CDR3 runs 16 residues. The chain's CDR3 is CASVLAGGPGSYEQYF. For the CDR3, the DNA is TGTGCTAGTGTTCTAGCGGGAGGGCCTGGTTCCTACGAGCAGTACTTC. Based on the CDR3 plus reference TRBV12-5 and TRBJ2-7, the full variable domain is DARVTQTPRHKVTEMGQEVTMRCQPILGHNTVFWYRQTMMQGLELLAYFRNRAPLDDSGMPKDRFSAEMPDATLATLKIQPSEPRDSAVYFCASVLAGGPGSYEQYFGPGTRLTVT.

The chain employs TRBV24-1 and TRBJ2-1; D might be TRBD2 (6 bases). V was cut by 2 bases and J by 4 bases, with 17 bases left in between. The germline gives CDR1 KGHDR, CDR2 SFDVKD. CDR3 length: 17 residues. CDR3 DNA sequence: TGTGCCACCAGTGATTCGACCGCAGGAGGGGCGTACAATGAGCAGTTCTTC. The encoded protein is CATSDSTAGGAYNEQFF.

The gene calls are TRBV7-3 and TRBJ2-5, with 8 bases identical to TRBD2. The CDR3 consists of 14 residues. Unmatched junction bases numbered 4, after V lost 2 bases and J lost 5 bases. The germline CDR1 and CDR2 sequences are SGHTA and FQGTGA. The CDR3 DNA is TGTGCCAGCAGCTTAGCGGGAGGTCCGGAGACCCAGTACTTC. Protein: CASSLAGGPETQYF.

The V gene is TRBV30, the J gene TRBJ1-4; TRBD1 is a possible D gene (6 bases). This CDR3 is 16 amino acids long. Germline V CDR1 and CDR2: GTSNPN, SVGIG (reference sequence). V lost 3 bases to trimming and J lost 3 bases, with 17 bases between them. CDR3 sequence reads: CAWSPKTGAANEKLFF. The CDR3 coding sequence is TGTGCCTGGAGCCCAAAGACAGGCGCGGCTAATGAAAAACTGTTTTTT.

This clone showed up just a few times. The chain is built from TRBV10-1 and TRBJ1-6, with D perhaps TRBD1 (5 bases). This CDR3 has 14 residues. CDR1 is WNHNN, CDR2 SYGVQD, per germline (reference sequence). The germline V and J ends were trimmed by 3 bases and 7 bases, with 10 bases remaining between them. The CDR3 region has the DNA TGCGCCAGCAGTGACCGGCAGGGAAATTCACCCCTCCACTTT. Amino acid sequence: CASSDRQGNSPLHF.

This clone was counted a few times. The rearrangement links TRBV2 to TRBJ2-1; a possible D gene is TRBD2 (6 bases). The CDR3 runs 14 residues. The germline gives CDR1 SNHLY, CDR2 FYNNEI. Trimming took 7 bases from V and 4 from J, leaving 14 bases between them. The CDR3 loop is CASNSGDGYNEQFF. The CDR3 nucleotides are TGTGCCAGCAACTCGGGGGACGGGTACAATGAGCAGTTCTTC.

This clone was observed a few times. This chain uses TRBV6-1 with TRBJ2-7; tentatively, D is TRBD2 (6 bases). CDR3 length: 16 residues. The V gene's germline CDR1 is MNHNS and CDR2 SASEGT. Trimming cost V 0 bases and J 0 bases, with 12 bases left between them. CDR3 nucleotides: TGTGCCAGCAGTGAAGCCGGCGGGGCCTCCTCCTACGAGCAGTACTTC. Translating it yields CASSEAGGASSYEQYF.

This chain connects TRBV20-1 to TRBJ1-2; 9 bases match TRBD1. The junction had 7 bases not matched to a gene; V was cut back by 3 bases and J by 2 bases. Germline V CDR1 and CDR2: DFQATT, SNEGSKA (reference sequence). This CDR3 region has 15 residues. The CDR3 region has the DNA TGCAGTGCTAGTAAACAGGGGGCATCGAACTATGGCTACACCTTC. Its translation: CSASKQGASNYGYTF.

The gene calls are TRBV9 and TRBJ2-7; the match to TRBD1 covers 8 bases. The V gene end was trimmed by 0 bases and the J gene end by 2 bases; junction bases not matched to a gene: 4. The CDR3 sequence is 15 residues long. Germline loops: CDR1 SGDLS, CDR2 YYNGEE. The CDR3 coding sequence is TGTGCCAGCAGCGTAGGCAGGACAGGGACCTACGAGCAGTACTTC. Translation: CASSVGRTGTYEQYF.

The J gene is TRBJ2-1, the V gene TRBV7-9; D is possibly TRBD1 (5 bases). The V and J ends lost 2 bases and 0 bases respectively, with 8 bases between them. CDR1 SEHNR and CDR2 FQNEAQ come from the germline V gene (reference sequence). The CDR3 has 15 residues. CDR3 residues: CASSLQGHSYNEQFF. The CDR3 DNA reads as TGTGCCAGCAGCTTACAGGGTCACTCCTACAATGAGCAGTTCTTC.

The J gene is TRBJ1-4, the V gene TRBV27, with 7 bases lining up with TRBD1. V dropped 8 bases and J dropped 1; count of bases not matched to a gene: 4. CDR3 size: 14 residues. Germline V gene lookup returns CDR1 MNHEY and CDR2 SMNVEV (reference sequence). The DNA for the CDR3 is TGTGCCAGCGGCAGGACAGGAACTAATGAAAAACTGTTTTTT. It codes for CASGRTGTNEKLFF.